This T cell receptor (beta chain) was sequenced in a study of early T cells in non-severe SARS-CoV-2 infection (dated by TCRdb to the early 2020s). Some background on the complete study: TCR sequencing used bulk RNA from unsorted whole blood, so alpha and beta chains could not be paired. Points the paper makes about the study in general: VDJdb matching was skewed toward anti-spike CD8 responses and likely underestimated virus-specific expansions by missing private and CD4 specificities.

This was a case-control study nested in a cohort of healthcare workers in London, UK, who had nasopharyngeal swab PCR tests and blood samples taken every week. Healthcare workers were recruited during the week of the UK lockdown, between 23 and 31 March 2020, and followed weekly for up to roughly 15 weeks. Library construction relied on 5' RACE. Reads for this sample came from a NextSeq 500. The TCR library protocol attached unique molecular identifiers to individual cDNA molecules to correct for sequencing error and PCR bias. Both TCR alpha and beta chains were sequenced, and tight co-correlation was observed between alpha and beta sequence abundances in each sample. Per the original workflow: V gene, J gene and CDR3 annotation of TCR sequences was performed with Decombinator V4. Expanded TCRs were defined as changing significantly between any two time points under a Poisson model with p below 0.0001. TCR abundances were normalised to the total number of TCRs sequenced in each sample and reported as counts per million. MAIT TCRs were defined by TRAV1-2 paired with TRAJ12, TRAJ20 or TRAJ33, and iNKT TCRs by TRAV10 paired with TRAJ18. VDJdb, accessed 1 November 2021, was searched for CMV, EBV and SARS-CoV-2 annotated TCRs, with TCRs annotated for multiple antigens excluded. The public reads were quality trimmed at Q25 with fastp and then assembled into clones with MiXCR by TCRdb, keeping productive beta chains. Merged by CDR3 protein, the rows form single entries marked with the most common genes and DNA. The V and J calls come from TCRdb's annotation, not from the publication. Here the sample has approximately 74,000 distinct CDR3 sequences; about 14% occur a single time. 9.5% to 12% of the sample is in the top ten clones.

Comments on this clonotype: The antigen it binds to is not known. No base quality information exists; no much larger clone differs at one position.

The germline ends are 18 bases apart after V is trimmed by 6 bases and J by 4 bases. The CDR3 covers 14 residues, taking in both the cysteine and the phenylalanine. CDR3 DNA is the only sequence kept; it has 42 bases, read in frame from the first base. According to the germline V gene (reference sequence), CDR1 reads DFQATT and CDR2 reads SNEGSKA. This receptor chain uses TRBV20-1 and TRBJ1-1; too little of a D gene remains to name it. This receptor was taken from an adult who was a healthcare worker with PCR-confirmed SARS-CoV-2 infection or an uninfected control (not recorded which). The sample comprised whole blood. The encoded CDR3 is CSASVDPKSTEAFF. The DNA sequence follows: TGCAGTGCCTCTGTGGACCCAAAAAGCACTGAAGCTTTCTTT.